This TCR beta chain is drawn from a study of cytomegalovirus exposure and HLA in healthy donors (dated by TCRdb to about 2017). About the study as a whole: According to an earlier analysis of a few hundred of the donors, about 179 million T cells yielded 90 million to 140 million unique TCR beta sequences and about 280 Gb of sequence data. To decide whether each TCR beta V gene segment behaved as functional or pseudogenic, an earlier analysis of some 600 of the donors relied on high-throughput TCR beta sequencing. Five DR-DQ haplotypes were handled as single units for association and clustering, since linkage in the cohort was strong. Class I and class II HLA loci were covered by the typing at four-digit resolution. On average, around 200,000 unique TCR beta nucleotide sequences were sequenced per donor among several hundred genotyped donors of the cohort, with roughly 18% of those sequences being non-productive. To predict cytomegalovirus infection status, the study brought together high-throughput TCR immunosequencing, statistical association of individual TCRs with disease status, and machine learning. Alongside the repertoire data, information on donor age, sex, ethnicity and CMV serostatus was compiled. The study profiled the T cell repertoires of hundreds of subjects by immunosequencing and related them to cytomegalovirus serostatus. Genome-wide SNP genotypes for about 65% of the 666 donors were used in a later genetic analysis, which treated that subset as a discovery cohort. An early release covering roughly 640 HLA-typed donors comprised 300 to 350 gigabases of sequencing data and roughly 85 million unique TCR sequences. In addition to the first cohort of roughly 670 subjects, a separate validation cohort of some 120 different subjects was used. Of the approximately 400 genotyped donors, 65% to 90% fell in the genetic ancestry cluster associated with self-reported Caucasian donors. The study aimed to test whether cataloging public T cell receptors could reveal signatures of past pathogen exposure. A later analysis re-examined previously published TCR beta repertoires from 610 or so donors and added high-resolution HLA genotyping to investigate patterns of TCR occurrence. The number of donors typed differed by locus, with 629-630 for A, B, C, DRB1 and DQB1, around 520 for DQA1, approximately 580 for DPA1, and around 450 for DPB1. Every discovery cohort repertoire had been produced on one sequencing platform. Rather than using new phenotypic data, the later analysis identified candidate immune exposures from TCR beta sequences and from how often those sequences occurred across donors.

To prepare the library, the immunoSEQ multiplex PCR assay was applied. A mixture of 60 forward primers for TCR Vbeta segments and 13 reverse primers for TCR Jbeta segments was used in the multiplex PCR. Amplification of the CDR3 region of rearranged TCR beta genes was performed with a multiplex PCR assay on genomic DNA. On the Illumina HiSeq System, the amplified TCR beta libraries were sequenced as 87-base-pair reads. Concerning the study's data processing: Across the 666 repertoires, a later analysis counted 75 million to 90 million unique TCR beta chains, 9 million to 14 million of which were shared by at least two donors. Raw reads were error-corrected and collapsed into unique sequences with a nearest-neighbor algorithm that merged closely related sequences to remove PCR and sequencing errors. Alignment of CDR3 sequences to IMGT reference sequences was used to assign V, D and J gene segments. For a sequence to be retained, a match of at least six nucleotides was required to both a V gene segment and a J gene segment. A rearrangement was called productive if the CDR3 had no stop codons and remained in frame with V and J, and every other rearrangement was called non-productive. Following IMGT convention, CDR3 was defined as the stretch from the second conserved V-encoded cysteine up to the conserved J-encoded phenylalanine. Sequences without an unambiguous match to a single V gene segment were excluded from the earlier analysis of 450 to 750 of the donors. An earlier analysis of approximately 590 of the donors called V segments functional above 56.7% productive rearrangements and segregating when the between-donor standard deviation exceeded 5%. A statistical classification framework was built for diagnosing cytomegalovirus status from the catalog of TCR beta chain sequences. A later analysis assigned V and J genes by comparing TCR nucleotide sequences with IMGT/GENE-DB human TR gene sequences. A later analysis assigned CDR3 sequences and most-parsimonious VDJ recombination scenarios with the TCRdist pipeline. In a later analysis, every TCR beta chain was defined by the combination of its CDR3 amino acid sequence and its V-gene family, and reads without a unique V-gene family were dropped. A later analysis removed 592 highly shared, low-generation-probability nucleotide sequences to deal with suspected cross-contamination and a sequencing artifact. For each public chain, a later analysis derived a clonal expansion index from normalized ranks of inferred template counts within each repertoire. In a later analysis, generation probabilities were computed using a VDJ recombination model fitted to out-of-frame rearrangements, and the results were checked against IGoR. In a later analysis, TCR-TCR, TCR-HLA and TCR-CMV co-occurrence was scored with hypergeometric tests, and a repertoire-size bias correction was applied to TCR pairs. A later analysis estimated false discovery rates by permuting HLA or CMV assignments 20 times. In a later analysis, co-occurring TCRs were grouped using DBSCAN, and TCRdist sequence similarity was added for clustering within HLA-allele-positive subsets. Repertoires with fewer than 30,000 or more than 120,000 public chains, plus five repertoires with anomalous nucleotide sharing, were excluded from co-occurrence clustering. Entries here come from immuneACCESS through TCRdb and include only in-frame sequences with V and J called. Some clones fail to appear in such tables; in the studies checked, an unresolved V gene covers under half of the shortfall, and the cause of the remainder is unknown. D and trimming were read from the DNA, whereas the V and J calls and clone size are those reported in that table. Within this sample are over 150,000 clones, with around 73% of them counted one time only. The ten largest make up less than 3% of the sample.

In total, about 650 healthy bone marrow donors made up the cohort. At the time of sampling, every cohort member was nominally healthy, though immune exposures that went unrecorded were likely present. The donor was CMV seronegative and was included in the group of about 400 seronegative cohort members. Each donor provided a peripheral blood sample, and peripheral blood mononuclear cells were used for TCR beta sequencing. Genomic DNA extraction from the blood cell samples was performed with the Qiagen DNeasy Blood Extraction Kit. For this clone: Its recognized antigen is unknown. Per-base quality was not reported, and no clone a single base away is much larger than it.

Per the germline V gene, ENHRY is the CDR1 and SYGVKD is the CDR2. The cysteine opens and the phenylalanine closes a CDR3 of 14 amino acids. Only CDR3 DNA remains: 42 bases, in frame from the first base. V lost 5 bases and J lost 8 bases, and the count of bases not matched to a germline gene is 6. Study-level results and caveats: In a later analysis, several top co-occurrence clusters were reported to appear linked to parvovirus B19, influenza, CMV and Epstein-Barr virus. Only TCR beta chains were sequenced in this cohort, and the absence of alpha or paired-chain data limited detectable features. An association between a missense DCLRE1C variant and V-gene and J-gene trimming of TCR beta chains was found in a later genetic analysis and replicated in an independent cohort. Roughly uniform sequencing depth across donors was assumed in presence/absence analyses, although this assumption may not hold. A further reported finding was that TCR beta sequences accurately predicted the HLA-A and HLA-B alleles for most subjects in the first cohort. In a later genetic analysis, fewer N-insertions in productive TCRs were reported among donors in an Asian-associated ancestry cluster than the approximately 670-donor mean. Because counts were too low, about 15 rarely observed V segments, including chromosome 9 orphons, were left out of the earlier analysis of a few hundred of the donors. When HLA alleles, especially DR and DQ, strongly co-occurred, TCR associations were difficult to assign to individual alleles. A few of the identified cytomegalovirus-associated TCR beta chains were confirmed in vitro to be specific for cytomegalovirus antigens. Some IMGT-functional V segments, including TRBV6-2 and TRBV6-3, could not be distinguished by the 87-base-pair reads and were therefore excluded. Because some donors lacked HLA typing at each locus, the association tests relied only on the typed subset. According to the authors, the approach could potentially be generalized to other disease states and immunological phenotypes. The study gave a list of about 160 TCR beta chains associated with cytomegalovirus. An earlier analysis of approximately 590 of the donors showed that most TCR beta V segments appeared in productive rearrangements either about 87% or about 30% of the time, which broadly matched IMGT annotations. At a false discovery rate of 0.05, a later analysis linked around 15,000 TCR beta sequences to specific HLA alleles. Correlated functional status among segregating V segments might reflect linkage disequilibrium, but an unknown experimental factor could not be ruled out. In both the original and validation cohorts, the classifier was reported to diagnose cytomegalovirus status with high specificity and sensitivity. A cluster of highly shared sequence variants was judged likely to be a technical artifact of the sequencing pipeline. Across donors, most TCR sequences were observed very rarely, whereas some public TCRs were present in many individuals. The only immune exposure information available for the cohort was CMV serostatus. A later analysis found that HLA-associated TCR beta chains were more clonally expanded and had lower generation probabilities than equally common non-associated chains. Most CMV-associated TCR beta chains appeared to be HLA-restricted in a later analysis, and the HLA associations seemed to be driven largely by CMV exposure. A later analysis found that TCR association rates varied across HLA loci, with DRB1 alleles showing the most associated TCRs and HLA-C alleles the fewest.

The rearranged segments are TRBV10-3 and TRBJ1-6; 7 central bases correspond to TRBD1. This receptor was identified in a woman aged 25 to 39 in good health and CMV-seronegative. Sequenced material: PBMCs. The DNA sequence is as follows: TGTGCCATCAGTAGAACAGGGGCGGATTCACCCCTCCACTTT. Its protein reads: CAISRTGADSPLHF.